This is a list of T cell receptor beta chains from one sample in a study of beta chain features in type 1 diabetes. Clones were read by immunoSEQ multiplex PCR, and TCRdb kept only the in-frame ones, dropping some. Among hundreds of thousands of clones listed, 15% to 20% were seen once. Sequencing was done on a sample of naive CD4+ T cells from blood. These receptors were obtained from a woman between 18 and 30 years old in good health. CDR3s include the opening cysteine and the closing phenylalanine or tryptophan. The D gene is left open where the match is weak. Rows give clone size only sometimes, using once, few, many, or a class for an expanded clone.

TRBV6-5	TRBD1	.	TRBJ1-2	CASSTDRGQGGYTF	TGTGCCAGCAGCACCGACAGGGGGCAAGGTGGCTACACCTTC
TRBV11-3	.	few	TRBJ1-1	CASSSSQWYRAFF	TGTGCCAGCAGCTCATCACAGTGGTATCGAGCTTTCTTT
TRBV5-1	TRBD1	.	TRBJ2-6	CASSLGQGISSGANVLTF	TGCGCCAGCAGCTTGGGACAGGGTATTTCCTCTGGGGCCAACGTCCTGACTTTC
TRBV7-8	TRBD2	few	TRBJ2-3	CASSWSGAGTDTQYF	TGTGCCAGCAGCTGGAGCGGGGCAGGAACAGATACGCAGTATTTT
TRBV15	TRBD1	.	TRBJ2-2	CATSRGGTVNTGELFF	TGTGCCACCAGCAGAGGGGGGACAGTGAACACCGGGGAGCTGTTTTTT
TRBV25-1	TRBD1	few	TRBJ1-1	CASSLGQGFEAFF	TGTGCCAGCAGTCTAGGACAGGGGTTTGAGGCTTTCTTT
TRBV10-3	.	.	TRBJ1-5	CAISESPSQPQHF	TGTGCCATCAGTGAGTCTCCGAGTCAGCCCCAGCATTTT
TRBV7-8	TRBD2	.	TRBJ2-1	CASKQRTSGSIDEQFF	TGTGCCAGCAAGCAAAGGACTAGCGGGAGTATCGATGAGCAGTTCTTC
TRBV7-3	.	few	TRBJ2-5	CASSPNGVGETQYF	TGTGCCAGCAGCCCGAATGGGGTGGGAGAGACCCAGTACTTC
TRBV5-4	.	.	TRBJ2-7	CASRNRAEQYF	TGTGCCAGCAGGAACAGGGCCGAGCAGTACTTC
TRBV7-3	TRBD2	few	TRBJ2-2	CASSSLAGGNTGELFF	TGTGCCAGCAGCTCTCTAGCGGGAGGCAACACCGGGGAGCTGTTTTTT
TRBV18	TRBD1	few	TRBJ2-2	CASSDRGNTGELFF	TGTGCCAGCTCGGACAGGGGGAACACCGGGGAGCTGTTTTTT
TRBV15	TRBD1	few	TRBJ1-2	CATSRDPKGAGGYTF	TGTGCCACCAGCAGAGATCCGAAGGGGGCGGGAGGCTACACCTTC
TRBV28	.	.	TRBJ2-5	CASKGQKGGGSETQYF	TGTGCCAGCAAGGGCCAGAAAGGGGGTGGTTCAGAGACCCAGTACTTC
TRBV28	.	few	TRBJ1-1	CASSSSNTEAFF	TGTGCCAGCAGTTCATCGAACACTGAAGCTTTCTTT
TRBV2	.	.	TRBJ2-2	CASRVSVGELFF	TGTGCCAGCAGAGTTAGCGTAGGGGAGCTGTTTTTT
TRBV7-2	TRBD1	.	TRBJ1-3	CASSSTGTGTGSGNTIYF	TGTGCCAGCAGCTCAACCGGGACAGGTACCGGCTCTGGAAACACCATATATTTT